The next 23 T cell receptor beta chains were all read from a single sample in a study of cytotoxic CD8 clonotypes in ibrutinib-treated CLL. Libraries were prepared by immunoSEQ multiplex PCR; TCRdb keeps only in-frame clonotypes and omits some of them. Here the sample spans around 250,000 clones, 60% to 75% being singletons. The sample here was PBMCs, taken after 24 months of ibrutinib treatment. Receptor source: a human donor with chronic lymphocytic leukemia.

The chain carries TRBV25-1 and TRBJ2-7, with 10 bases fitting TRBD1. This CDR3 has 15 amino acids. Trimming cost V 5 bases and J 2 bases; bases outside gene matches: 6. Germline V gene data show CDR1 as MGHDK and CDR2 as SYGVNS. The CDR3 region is CASSSTGTGAYEQYF. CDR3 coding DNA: TGTGCCAGCAGTTCTACCGGGACAGGGGCCTACGAGCAGTACTTC.

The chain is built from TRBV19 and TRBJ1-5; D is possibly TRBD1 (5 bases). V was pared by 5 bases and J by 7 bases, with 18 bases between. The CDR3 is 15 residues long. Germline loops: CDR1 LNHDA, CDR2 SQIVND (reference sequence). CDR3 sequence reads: CASSSFYVGGQPQHF. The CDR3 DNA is TGTGCCAGTAGTTCATTCTACGTCGGGGGACAGCCCCAGCATTTT.

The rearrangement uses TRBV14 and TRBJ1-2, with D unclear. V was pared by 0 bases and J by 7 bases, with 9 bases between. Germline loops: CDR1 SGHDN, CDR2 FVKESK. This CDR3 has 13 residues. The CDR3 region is CASSQDGFSGYTF. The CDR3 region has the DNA TGTGCCAGCAGCCAAGATGGCTTCTCTGGCTACACCTTC. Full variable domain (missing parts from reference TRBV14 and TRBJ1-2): EAGVTQFPSHSVIEKGQTVTLRCDPISGHDNLYWYRRVMGKEIKFLLHFVKESKQDESGMPNNRFLAERTGGTYSTLKVQPAELEDSGVYFCASSQDGFSGYTFGSGTRLTVV.

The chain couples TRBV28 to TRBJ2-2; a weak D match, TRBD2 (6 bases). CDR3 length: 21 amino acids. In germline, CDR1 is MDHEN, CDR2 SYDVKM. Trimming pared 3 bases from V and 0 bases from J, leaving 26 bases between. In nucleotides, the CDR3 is TGTGCCAGCAGTTTTTTTGGGGGAGGACGGAAACCAGGGCCGAACACCGGGGAGCTGTTTTTT. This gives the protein CASSFFGGGRKPGPNTGELFF.

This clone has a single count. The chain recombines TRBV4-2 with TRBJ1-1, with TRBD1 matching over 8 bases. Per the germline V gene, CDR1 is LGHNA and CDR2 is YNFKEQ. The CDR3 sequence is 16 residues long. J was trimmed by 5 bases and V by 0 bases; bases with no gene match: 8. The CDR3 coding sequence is TGTGCCAGCAGCCAAGAGAAAACAGGGGGGGTTACTGAAGCTTTCTTT. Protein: CASSQEKTGGVTEAFF.

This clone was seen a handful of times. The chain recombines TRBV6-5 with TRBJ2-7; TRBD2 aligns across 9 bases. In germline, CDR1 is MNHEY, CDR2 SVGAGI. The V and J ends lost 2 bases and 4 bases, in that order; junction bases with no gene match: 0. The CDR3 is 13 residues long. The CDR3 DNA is TGTGCCAGCAGTTACACTAGCGGGTACGAGCAGTACTTC. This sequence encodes CASSYTSGYEQYF.

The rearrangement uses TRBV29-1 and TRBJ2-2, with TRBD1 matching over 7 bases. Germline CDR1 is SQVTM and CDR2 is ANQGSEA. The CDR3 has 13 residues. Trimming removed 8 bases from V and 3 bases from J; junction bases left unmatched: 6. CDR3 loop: CSIDRAHTGELFF. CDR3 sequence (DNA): TGCAGCATCGACAGGGCGCACACCGGGGAGCTGTTTTTT.

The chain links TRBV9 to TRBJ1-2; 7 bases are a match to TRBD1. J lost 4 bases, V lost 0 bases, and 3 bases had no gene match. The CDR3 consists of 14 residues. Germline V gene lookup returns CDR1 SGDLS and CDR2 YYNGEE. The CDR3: CASSVGGDSYGYTF. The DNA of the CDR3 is TGTGCCAGCAGCGTAGGAGGGGACAGCTATGGCTACACCTTC.

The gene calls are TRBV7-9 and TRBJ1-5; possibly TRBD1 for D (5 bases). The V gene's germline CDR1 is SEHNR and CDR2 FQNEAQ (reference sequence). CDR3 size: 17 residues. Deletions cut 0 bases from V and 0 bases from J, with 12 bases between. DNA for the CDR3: TGTGCCAGCAGCTTAGCCCTGGGACGCCCTAGCAATCAGCCCCAGCATTTT. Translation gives CASSLALGRPSNQPQHF.

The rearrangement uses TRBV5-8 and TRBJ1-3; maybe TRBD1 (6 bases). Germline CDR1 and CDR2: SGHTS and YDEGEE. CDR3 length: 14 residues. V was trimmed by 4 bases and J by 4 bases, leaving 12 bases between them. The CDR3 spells CASSDRDIGNTIYF. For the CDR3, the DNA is TGTGCCAGCAGCGACCGGGACATAGGAAACACCATATATTTT. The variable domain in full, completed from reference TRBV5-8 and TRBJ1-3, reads EAGVTQSPTHLIKTRGQQATLRCSPISGHTSVYWYQQALGLGLQFLLWYDEGEERNRGNFPPRFSGRQFPNYSSELNVNALELEDSALYLCASSDRDIGNTIYFGEGSWLTVV.

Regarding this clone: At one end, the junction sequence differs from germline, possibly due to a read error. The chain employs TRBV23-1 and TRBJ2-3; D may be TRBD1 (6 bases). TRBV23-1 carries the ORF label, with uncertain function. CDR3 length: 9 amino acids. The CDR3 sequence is CASSDRDNF. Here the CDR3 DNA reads TGCGCCAGCAGCGATCGGGACAACTTT.

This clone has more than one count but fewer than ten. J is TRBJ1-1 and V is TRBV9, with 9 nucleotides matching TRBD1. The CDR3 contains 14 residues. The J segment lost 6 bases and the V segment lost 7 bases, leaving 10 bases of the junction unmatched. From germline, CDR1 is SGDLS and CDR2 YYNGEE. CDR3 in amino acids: CASGIRDREAEAFF. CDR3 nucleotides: TGTGCCAGCGGAATCCGGGACAGGGAAGCTGAAGCTTTCTTT.

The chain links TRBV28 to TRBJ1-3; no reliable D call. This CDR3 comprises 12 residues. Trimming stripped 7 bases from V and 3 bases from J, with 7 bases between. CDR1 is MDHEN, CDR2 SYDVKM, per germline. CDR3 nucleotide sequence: TGTGCCAGCATTTCGGGTGGAAACACCATATATTTT. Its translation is CASISGGNTIYF.

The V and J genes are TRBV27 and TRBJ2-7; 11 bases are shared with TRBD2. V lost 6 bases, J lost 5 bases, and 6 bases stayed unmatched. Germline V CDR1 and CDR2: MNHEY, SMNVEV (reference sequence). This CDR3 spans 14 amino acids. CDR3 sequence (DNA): TGTGCCAGCAGGAGACTAGCGGGAAACCACGAGCAGTACTTC. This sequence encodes CASRRLAGNHEQYF.

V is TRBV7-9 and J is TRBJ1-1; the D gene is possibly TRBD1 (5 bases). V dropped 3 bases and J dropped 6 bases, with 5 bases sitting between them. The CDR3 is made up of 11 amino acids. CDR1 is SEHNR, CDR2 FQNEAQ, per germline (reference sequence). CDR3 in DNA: TGTGCCAGCAGCTTCAGGGCTGAAGCTTTCTTT. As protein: CASSFRAEAFF.

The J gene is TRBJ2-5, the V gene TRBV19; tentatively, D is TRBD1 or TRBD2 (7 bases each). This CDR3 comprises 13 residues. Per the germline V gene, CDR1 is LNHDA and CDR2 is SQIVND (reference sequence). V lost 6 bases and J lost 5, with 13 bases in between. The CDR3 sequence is CASSYRGGETQYF. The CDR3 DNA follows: TGTGCCAGTAGCTACAGGGGAGGGGAGACCCAGTACTTC.

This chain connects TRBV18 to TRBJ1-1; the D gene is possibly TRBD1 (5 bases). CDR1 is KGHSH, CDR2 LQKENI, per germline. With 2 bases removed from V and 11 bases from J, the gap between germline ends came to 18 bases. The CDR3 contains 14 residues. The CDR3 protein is CASSPSWDREGAFF. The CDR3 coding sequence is TGTGCCAGCTCACCATCCTGGGACCGTGAAGGGGCTTTCTTT. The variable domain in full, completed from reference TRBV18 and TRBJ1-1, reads NAGVMQNPRHLVRRRGQEARLRCSPMKGHSHVYWYRQLPEEGLKFMVYLQKENIIDESGMPKERFSAEFPKEGPSILRIQQVVRGDSAAYFCASSPSWDREGAFFGQGTRLTVV.

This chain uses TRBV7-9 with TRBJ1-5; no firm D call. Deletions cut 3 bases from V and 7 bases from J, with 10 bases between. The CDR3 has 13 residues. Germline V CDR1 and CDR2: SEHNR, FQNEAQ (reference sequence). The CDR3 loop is CASSFGLAQPQHF. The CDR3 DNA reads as TGTGCCAGCAGCTTTGGGTTAGCGCAGCCCCAGCATTTT. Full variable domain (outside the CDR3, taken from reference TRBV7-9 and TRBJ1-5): DTGVSQNPRHKITKRGQNVTFRCDPISEHNRLYWYRQTLGQGPEFLTYFQNEAQLEKSRLLSDRFSAERPKGSFSTLEIQRTEQGDSAMYLCASSFGLAQPQHFGDGTRLSIL.

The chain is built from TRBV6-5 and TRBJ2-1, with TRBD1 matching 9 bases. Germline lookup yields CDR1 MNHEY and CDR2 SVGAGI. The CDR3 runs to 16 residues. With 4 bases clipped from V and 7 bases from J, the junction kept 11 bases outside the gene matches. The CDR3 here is CASSFSLGQGSNEQFF. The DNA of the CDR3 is TGTGCCAGCAGTTTTAGTTTGGGACAGGGAAGTAATGAGCAGTTCTTC.

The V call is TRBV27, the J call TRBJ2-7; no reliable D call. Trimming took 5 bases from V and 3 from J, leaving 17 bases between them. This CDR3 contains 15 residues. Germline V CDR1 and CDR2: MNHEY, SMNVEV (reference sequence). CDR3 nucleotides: TGTGCCAGCAGTCCCGGTGGACCCCTCTTCTACGAGCAGTACTTC. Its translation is CASSPGGPLFYEQYF.

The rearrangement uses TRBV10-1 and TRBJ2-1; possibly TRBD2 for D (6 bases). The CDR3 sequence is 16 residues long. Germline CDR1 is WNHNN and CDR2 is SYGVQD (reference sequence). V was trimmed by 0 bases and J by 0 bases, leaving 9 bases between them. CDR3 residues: CASSESHSGSYNEQFF. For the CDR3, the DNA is TGCGCCAGCAGTGAGTCGCATAGCGGCTCCTACAATGAGCAGTTCTTC.

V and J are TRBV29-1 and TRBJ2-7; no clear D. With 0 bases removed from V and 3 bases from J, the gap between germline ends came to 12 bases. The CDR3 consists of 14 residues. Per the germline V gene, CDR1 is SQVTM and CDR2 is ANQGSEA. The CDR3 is CSVEEAVGYYEQYF. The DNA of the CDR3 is TGCAGCGTTGAAGAGGCAGTGGGTTACTACGAGCAGTACTTC.

CDR3 sequence: CASSAQGASSYEQYF. The CDR3 nucleotides are TGTGCCAGCAGCGCACAGGGGGCGTCTTCCTACGAGCAGTACTTC. The chain is built from TRBV9 and TRBJ2-7; 9 bases are a match to TRBD1. This CDR3 contains 15 residues. V dropped 3 bases and J dropped 1; count of bases not matched to a gene: 5. Per germline, CDR1 SGDLS and CDR2 YYNGEE.